The 11 T cell receptor beta chains presented below share a single source sample, sequenced in a study of PD-L1 blockade in urothelial cancer. The time point is: pretreatment peripheral blood. The data were produced by immunoSEQ multiplex PCR, yet TCRdb's version contains in-frame clones alone and is incomplete. Among 65,000 to 80,000 clones listed, roughly nine tenths were seen once. The sequences come from PBMCs, collected around atezolizumab (anti-PD-L1) treatment. These receptors were collected from a man aged 70-80 years with urothelial cancer.

The rearrangement joins TRBV5-1 to TRBJ1-1; D may be TRBD1 (6 bases). This CDR3 contains 20 residues. V shed 1 base and J shed 6 bases, with 31 bases lying between them. Per the germline V gene, CDR1 is SGHRS and CDR2 is YFSETQ. The CDR3 is CASSLTIVIPGAIVNAEAFF. CDR3 coding DNA: TGCGCCAGCAGCTTGACGATCGTAATTCCAGGGGCCATTGTAAACGCTGAAGCTTTCTTT.

The chain combines TRBV7-6 with TRBJ1-1; D is unresolved. Trimming stripped 1 base from V and 1 base from J, with 4 bases between. There are 13 residues in the CDR3. Germline CDR1 is SGHVS and CDR2 is FNYEAQ. The CDR3 loop is CASSLEQNTEAFF. CDR3 nucleotides: TGTGCCAGCAGCTTAGAACAGAACACTGAAGCTTTCTTT.

This chain connects TRBV6-1 to TRBJ2-6; D might be TRBD2 (6 bases). The length of the CDR3 is 16 residues. Germline V gene lookup returns CDR1 MNHNS and CDR2 SASEGT. With 2 bases removed from V and 0 bases from J, the gap between germline ends came to 8 bases. The CDR3, as DNA: TGTGCCAGCAGTGAACCGGAGGGCTCTGGGGCCAACGTCCTGACTTTC. Translated, it gives CASSEPEGSGANVLTF.

The chain is built from TRBV6-6 and TRBJ2-7, with D possibly being TRBD2 (6 bases). The CDR3 has 14 amino acids. The ends were cut back, 5 bases at V and 0 bases at J, with 11 bases in the middle. CDR1 and CDR2 from the germline V gene are MNHNY and SVGAGI (reference sequence). CDR3 in DNA: TGTGCCAGCAGTCCCCGGGAGTCCTCCTACGAGCAGTACTTC. Translating it yields CASSPRESSYEQYF.

The chain has TRBV6-5 and TRBJ2-1; TRBD2 agrees at 11 bases. The CDR3 covers 16 residues. CDR1 is MNHEY and CDR2 is SVGAGI in the germline V gene. V was clipped by 0 bases and J by 5 bases; unmatched bases: 3. CDR3 coding DNA: TGTGCCAGCAGTTACTCGGGGACTAGCGGTCACAATGAGCAGTTCTTC. It is translated as CASSYSGTSGHNEQFF.

The rearrangement joins TRBV6-4 to TRBJ2-2; possibly TRBD2 for D (6 bases). The V gene lost 6 bases and the J gene lost 5 bases, with 13 bases spanning the gap. This CDR3 has 14 residues. Germline CDR1 is MRHNA and CDR2 is SNTAGT. CDR3 residues: CASSRDSMTGELFF. In nucleotides, the CDR3 is TGTGCCAGCAGCCGGGACTCCATGACCGGGGAGCTGTTTTTT.

V and J are TRBV11-2 and TRBJ1-2; 8 nucleotides align to TRBD1. Germline CDR1 reads SGHAT; CDR2 reads FQNNGV. V was pared by 5 bases and J by 4 bases, with 3 bases of the junction left unmatched. The CDR3 covers 13 residues. The DNA of the CDR3 is TGTGCCAGCAGCCCGGGACAGGCCTATGGCTACACCTTC. Its protein product is CASSPGQAYGYTF.

This sequence joins TRBV7-9 and TRBJ1-3; D is uncertain. The CDR3 has 16 residues. V was shortened by 5 bases and J by 0 bases, with 14 bases between the two germline ends. Germline V lookup: CDR1 SEHNR, CDR2 FQNEAQ (reference sequence). In nucleotides, the CDR3 is TGTGCCAGCAGCGCCCACGGGTCGGCCTCTGGAAACACCATATATTTT. Residues: CASSAHGSASGNTIYF.

This clone showed up just once. Written as DNA, the CDR3 is TGTGCCAGCAGTTTGACCGGACTAGCGGGCTTCACAGATACGCAGTATTTT. Its translation is CASSLTGLAGFTDTQYF. The chain links TRBV28 to TRBJ2-3, with 11 bases that match TRBD2. Germline CDR1 and CDR2: MDHEN and SYDVKM. J lost 2 bases, V lost 3 bases, and 7 bases had no gene match. This CDR3 is built from 17 residues. Using reference TRBV28 and TRBJ2-3 for the parts outside the CDR3, the full variable domain is DVKVTQSSRYLVKRTGEKVFLECVQDMDHENMFWYRQDPGLGLRLIYFSYDVKMKEKGDIPEGYSVSREKKERFSLILESASTNQTSMYLCASSLTGLAGFTDTQYFGPGTRLTVL.

The gene calls are TRBV19 and TRBJ1-5; a weak D match, TRBD1 (6 bases). CDR3 length: 11 amino acids. Trimming took off 5 bases at V and 13 bases at J, with 12 bases between the two ends. Per germline, CDR1 LNHDA and CDR2 SQIVND (reference sequence). The CDR3 loop reads CASSSRQEQHF. CDR3 DNA: TGTGCCAGTAGTTCCAGACAGGAACAGCATTTT.

V and J are TRBV7-9 and TRBJ2-7, with unresolved D. With 0 bases removed from V and 3 bases from J, the gap between germline ends came to 9 bases. This CDR3 is built from 14 residues. The germline CDR1 and CDR2 sequences are SEHNR and FQNEAQ (reference sequence). The CDR3: CASSLAETNYEQYF. In nucleotides, the CDR3 is TGTGCCAGCAGCTTAGCGGAAACTAACTACGAGCAGTACTTC. Combining the CDR3 with reference TRBV7-9 and TRBJ2-7 gives the whole variable domain DTGVSQNPRHKITKRGQNVTFRCDPISEHNRLYWYRQTLGQGPEFLTYFQNEAQLEKSRLLSDRFSAERPKGSFSTLEIQRTEQGDSAMYLCASSLAETNYEQYFGPGTRLTVT.